The 4 T cell receptor beta chains given below trace back to one sample, sequenced in a study of blood T cell repertoires in COVID-19. The data were produced by immunoSEQ multiplex PCR, yet TCRdb's version contains in-frame clones alone and is incomplete. The repertoire holds roughly 230,000 clones, over 80% seen once, with around 6.4% in the top ten. Sequenced sample: peripheral blood. Receptor source: a woman between 55 and 75 years old with active or convalescent COVID-19.

The chain employs TRBV7-9 and TRBJ2-1; a weak D match, TRBD2 (6 bases). Germline CDR1 and CDR2: SEHNR and FQNEAQ (reference sequence). V was shortened by 1 base and J by 7 bases, with 14 bases between the two germline ends. CDR3 length: 15 amino acids. This CDR3 reads CASSLGDSRGNEQFF. The CDR3 DNA is TGTGCCAGCAGCTTAGGGGACTCCCGGGGGAATGAGCAGTTCTTC.

V gene TRBV10-1 combines with J gene TRBJ2-3; 10 nucleotides agree with TRBD2. The CDR3 consists of 16 residues. Germline loops: CDR1 WNHNN, CDR2 SYGVQD (reference sequence). The trim removed 3 bases at V and 0 bases at J, leaving 3 bases unmatched. CDR3 bases: TGCGCCAGCAGTGACACTAGCGGGGCTAGCACAGATACGCAGTATTTT. This codes for CASSDTSGASTDTQYF.

The chain employs TRBV2 and TRBJ1-5, with D perhaps TRBD1 (5 bases). Germline values: CDR1 SNHLY, CDR2 FYNNEI. The CDR3 is 13 residues long. Trimming pared 7 bases from V and 4 bases from J, leaving 11 bases between. CDR3 sequence (DNA): TGTGCCAGCACGGGAGGGGAAAATCAGCCCCAGCATTTT. Translation gives CASTGGENQPQHF.

This clone appeared a few times. V gene TRBV19 combines with J gene TRBJ1-5, with 9 bases fitting TRBD1. V lost 1 base and J lost 7; bases outside the gene matches: 14. The CDR3 contains 18 residues. Germline CDR1 is LNHDA and CDR2 is SQIVND (reference sequence). The CDR3: CASSIVGDRDGSGQPQHF. The DNA of the CDR3 is TGTGCCAGTAGTATAGTAGGGGACAGGGATGGATCTGGACAGCCCCAGCATTTT.